A selection of T cell receptor beta chains follows, all from one sample in a study of radiotherapy plus CTLA-4 blockade in lung cancer. Data came from immunoSEQ multiplex PCR; TCRdb stores just in-frame clones and leaves some out. The profile shows 55,000 to 85,000 clones, more than 70% of them singletons. The source material was peripheral blood, sampled from a patient treated with radiotherapy plus ipilimumab. These receptors all stem from a human donor with non-small cell lung cancer whose response to radiotherapy plus ipilimumab could not be evaluated. Some clones in this sample may be carry-over from other donors' samples. Each CDR3 is given without its conserved first and last residue. The D gene is left open where the match is weak.

J,V,D,CDR3
TRBJ1-5,TRBV6-6,NA,ASRDTGTSNQPQH
TRBJ1-1,TRBV10-2,TRBD1,ASSPRQGAEAF
TRBJ1-1,TRBV6-6,NA,ASSQRDTEAF
TRBJ2-1,TRBV7-2,NA,ASSQAPNEQF
TRBJ2-7,TRBV4-1,TRBD1,ASSPRQGTYEQY
TRBJ1-1,TRBV5-6,NA,ASSFDSNTEAF
TRBJ2-7,TRBV27,TRBD1,ASRGDREGDYEQY
TRBJ2-7,TRBV7-2,NA,ASSLEAGSSYEQY
TRBJ2-3,TRBV5-5,TRBD2,ASSLLAGGSRTDTQY
TRBJ2-5,TRBV27,TRBD1,ASSLNQGVRLGTQY
TRBJ2-1,TRBV29-1,NA,SVGGSNEQF
TRBJ2-7,TRBV7-2,TRBD2,ASSGTSGGGAYEQY
TRBJ1-1,TRBV27,NA,ASSLSLGGTEAF
TRBJ1-1,TRBV28,NA,ASSLVDRSTEAF
TRBJ2-7,TRBV5-4,TRBD1,ASSDRDRSYEQY
TRBJ2-7,TRBV28,NA,ASSSPRGGTYEQY
TRBJ2-3,TRBV10-3,NA,AINGGGTTDTQY
TRBJ2-3,TRBV7-8,NA,ASSLSQGKDTQY
TRBJ2-7,TRBV5-4,NA,ASSFGYEQY
TRBJ1-2,TRBV7-9,NA,ASSLDTRGYT
TRBJ1-6,TRBV5-8,NA,ASSPGDNSPLH
TRBJ1-5,TRBV28,NA,ASSPPAVADQPQH
TRBJ2-7,TRBV15,NA,ATSSRLDTYEQY
TRBJ2-2,TRBV9,TRBD2,ASSVGLAGTTGELF
TRBJ1-1,TRBV18,NA,ASSPMQGKNTEAF
TRBJ1-1,TRBV29-1,TRBD1,SVGDRGLTEAF
TRBJ1-5,TRBV30,NA,AWSGQSNQPQH
TRBJ2-3,TRBV5-1,TRBD2,ASTSGGITDTQY
TRBJ2-1,TRBV7-3,NA,ASSAGGHYNEQF
TRBJ2-7,TRBV6-1,TRBD1,ASSATGLFYEQY
TRBJ1-1,TRBV10-3,TRBD1,AISPGQGGNTEAF
TRBJ1-2,TRBV28,NA,ASSITQVYGYT
TRBJ1-2,TRBV9,TRBD1,ASSVVGGGRGGYT
TRBJ1-5,TRBV19,NA,ASSRGTVGNQPQH
TRBJ2-5,TRBV5-1,TRBD1,ASSLGSGQYQETQY
TRBJ1-2,TRBV6-5,NA,ASRAPYGYT
TRBJ2-7,TRBV6-1,TRBD1,ARWTGPYEQY
TRBJ2-7,TRBV5-6,NA,ASSLAQAYEQY
TRBJ1-2,TRBV7-2,NA,ASSLEGGYGYT
TRBJ2-5,TRBV5-6,TRBD2,ASSLAGGADQETQY
TRBJ2-5,TRBV5-1,NA,ASSLGQGKETQY
TRBJ2-1,TRBV25-1,NA,ASSYTTAHNEQF
TRBJ2-3,TRBV11-2,TRBD2,ASSLVRLAYLADTQY
TRBJ2-7,TRBV9,NA,ASSPRTEAYEQY
TRBJ1-1,TRBV18,TRBD1,ASSSGTGRGAEAF
TRBJ2-1,TRBV5-1,TRBD1,ASSRKGQGPFSYNEQF
TRBJ1-6,TRBV10-3,TRBD1,AITSGGARSPLH
TRBJ2-5,TRBV5-3,TRBD2,ASSLGGGETQY
TRBJ2-7,TRBV5-1,TRBD1,ASSLRTGGDQY
TRBJ2-5,TRBV28,NA,ASSLTTDRRGTQY
TRBJ2-6,TRBV19,NA,ASSRDTNSGANVLT
TRBJ1-6,TRBV28,NA,ASSLSGAPLH
TRBJ1-4,TRBV7-2,TRBD1,ASSPDRGKLF
TRBJ2-6,TRBV5-1,NA,ASSLPQQAGANVLT
TRBJ2-3,TRBV5-1,TRBD2,ASSLELAGGQSQY